A single sample gave rise to the 23 T cell receptor beta chains below, sequenced in a study of T-cell memory formation after mild COVID-19. A single record per CDR3 protein comes from TCRdb applying MiXCR to the 5' RACE reads. The sample has 350,000 to 500,000 distinct CDR3 sequences; about 20% are singletons. Sequences were obtained from PBMCs or a T cell subset sorted from them (not recorded which). The receptors derive from a man between 18 and 29 years old who had mild COVID-19 (a few samples of this study predate the infection). Cell type and time point are not known.

This chain links TRBV11-2 with TRBJ2-3; D call uncertain. The germline CDR1 and CDR2 sequences are SGHAT and FQNNGV. The CDR3 totals 14 residues. Between the trimmed V and J ends, which lost 4 bases and 2 bases, there was a span of 10 bases. CDR3 residues: CASSSPSVTDTQYF. CDR3 nucleotides: TGTGCCAGCAGCTCCCCCAGCGTCACAGATACGCAGTATTTT. The full variable domain, with the rest looked up from reference TRBV11-2 and TRBJ2-3, is EAGVAQSPRYKIIEKRQSVAFWCNPISGHATLYWYQQILGQGPKLLIQFQNNGVVDDSQLPKDRFSAERLKGVDSTLKIQPAKLEDSAVYLCASSSPSVTDTQYFGPGTRLTVL.

This clonotype was found a few times. The chain links TRBV7-9 to TRBJ1-1; a weak D match, TRBD1 (5 bases). The CDR3 runs 14 residues. The germline V and J ends were trimmed by 5 bases and 3 bases, with 13 bases remaining between them. Germline CDR1 and CDR2: SEHNR and FQNEAQ (reference sequence). CDR3 amino acids: CASSPRQYYTEAFF. The CDR3 DNA is TGTGCCAGCAGCCCACGACAGTATTACACTGAAGCTTTCTTT.

For this clonotype: One junction end disagrees with the germline gene, perhaps due to a read error. This chain joins TRBV12-3 or TRBV12-4 and TRBJ2-1; tentative D call: TRBD2 (5 bases). The CDR3 sequence is 16 residues long. The CDR3 reads CASRLGGLSQYNEQFF. In DNA form, the CDR3 reads TGTGCCAGCAGATTAGGAGGACTCTCCCAATACAATGAGCAGTTCTTC.

V is TRBV7-9 and J is TRBJ2-3; D uncertain. This CDR3 region has 12 residues. The germline V gene encodes CDR1 SEHNR and CDR2 FQNEAQ (reference sequence). Trimming left V 5 bases short and J 7 bases short, with 10 bases between. CDR3 bases: TGTGCCAGCAGCCTTCCCTGGAATACGCAGTATTTT. This encodes CASSLPWNTQYF.

The rearrangement links TRBV12-3 or TRBV12-4 to TRBJ2-1; D possibly corresponds to TRBD1 (6 bases). This CDR3 region has 15 residues. V lost 4 bases and J lost 4, with 14 bases in between. CDR3 sequence: CASSYPGQTYNEQFF. CDR3 nucleotides: TGTGCCAGCAGTTATCCAGGACAGACATACAATGAGCAGTTCTTC.

This chain connects TRBV15 to TRBJ2-1, with unresolved D. Trimming pared 5 bases from V and 2 bases from J, leaving 10 bases between. Germline assignment: CDR1 LNHNV and CDR2 YYDKDF (reference sequence). CDR3 size: 14 residues. In DNA, the CDR3 is TGTGCCACCAGCGGCCGGCAGCCCTACAATGAGCAGTTCTTC. Protein sequence: CATSGRQPYNEQFF.

On this clonotype: With a much larger clone just one base away, this may be a read error. The chain uses TRBV7-9 and TRBJ1-4; TRBD1 agrees at 10 bases. Germline V CDR1 and CDR2: SEHNR, FQNEAQ (reference sequence). The CDR3 has 14 amino acids. The CDR3 DNA reads TGTGGCAGCAGCGTCGGACAGGGGGGCGAAAAACTGTTTTTT. As protein: CGSSVGQGGEKLFF.

This clonotype was observed a few times. The V gene is TRBV5-1, the J gene TRBJ2-3; possibly TRBD2 for D (6 bases). Trimming pared 2 bases from V and 4 bases from J, leaving 11 bases between. CDR3 length: 14 amino acids. The germline V gene encodes CDR1 SGHRS and CDR2 YFSETQ. The CDR3: CASSLAGLPDTQYF. The CDR3 DNA reads as TGCGCCAGCAGCTTAGCGGGCCTCCCAGATACGCAGTATTTT.

The gene calls are TRBV9 and TRBJ2-5, with a weak D call TRBD1 (6 bases). The CDR3 has 15 residues. The V end lost 2 bases, the J end lost 2 bases, and 13 bases lay between the germline ends. The germline V gene encodes CDR1 SGDLS and CDR2 YYNGEE. The CDR3 nucleotides read TGTGCCAGCAGCGTGGGGGCTTCGGGGCAAGAGACCCAGTACTTC. This sequence encodes CASSVGASGQETQYF.

At least ten counts were recorded for this clonotype. This chain links TRBV7-2 with TRBJ2-1, with TRBD2 identical over 7 bases. The CDR3 contains 16 residues. Looked up from germline, CDR1 is SGHTA and CDR2 is FQGNSA. J was trimmed by 8 bases and V by 5 bases; bases with no gene match: 15. For the CDR3, the DNA is TGTGCCAGCAGCCGTAACGGGGGGAGAGGGTATGATGAGCAGTTCTTC. Translated: CASSRNGGRGYDEQFF.

The gene calls are TRBV5-1 and TRBJ2-4; possible D gene TRBD1, 6 bases. The CDR3 extends over 14 amino acids. Germline V CDR1 and CDR2: SGHRS, YFSETQ. Between the trimmed V and J ends, which lost 0 bases and 8 bases, there was a span of 12 bases. This CDR3 reads CASSLDGGEDIQYF. The CDR3 DNA sequence: TGCGCCAGCAGCTTGGATGGGGGCGAGGACATTCAGTACTTC. Full variable domain (missing parts from reference TRBV5-1 and TRBJ2-4): KAGVTQTPRYLIKTRGQQVTLSCSPISGHRSVSWYQQTPGQGLQFLFEYFSETQRNKGNFPGRFSGRQFSNSRSEMNVSTLELGDSALYLCASSLDGGEDIQYFGAGTRLSVL.

V gene TRBV18 combines with J gene TRBJ2-3, with TRBD2 matching over 9 bases. The CDR3 sequence is 16 residues long. The V gene's germline CDR1 is KGHSH and CDR2 LQKENI. Unmatched junction bases numbered 5, after V lost 0 bases and J lost 4 bases. The CDR3 coding sequence is TGTGCCAGCTCACCACCAAGCGGGGGGCTGTCAGATACGCAGTATTTT. It specifies CASSPPSGGLSDTQYF.

This clonotype turned up a few times. The chain recombines TRBV10-3 with TRBJ1-5; 7 positions agree with TRBD1. Germline V gene lookup returns CDR1 ENHRY and CDR2 SYGVKD. V shed 6 bases and J 2 bases; nucleotides not matched to a gene: 7. This CDR3 has 15 amino acids. The DNA for the CDR3 is TGTGCCATCAGCACAGGGGACAATGGCAATCAGCCCCAGCATTTT. Residues: CAISTGDNGNQPQHF.

This clonotype occurred a few times. This rearrangement joins TRBV7-9 to TRBJ1-5; D is unresolved. This CDR3 contains 14 residues. Germline V gives CDR1 SEHNR, CDR2 FQNEAQ (reference sequence). V was cut by 5 bases and J by 0 bases, with 8 bases left in between. DNA of the CDR3: TGTGCCAGCAGCCCACAGTCTAGCAATCAGCCCCAGCATTTT. The encoded protein is CASSPQSSNQPQHF.

V usage is TRBV20-1 and J usage is TRBJ1-1; the match to TRBD1 covers 7 bases. The germline V gene encodes CDR1 DFQATT and CDR2 SNEGSKA (reference sequence). The CDR3 is 14 amino acids. V lost 3 bases, J lost 1 base, and 5 bases stayed unmatched. The CDR3 DNA sequence: TGCAGTGCTAGGAAGGGACAGTCGAACACTGAAGCTTTCTTT. Translated, it gives CSARKGQSNTEAFF.

The chain joins TRBV5-1 to TRBJ1-1; 9 bases match TRBD1. The trim removed 7 bases at V and 4 bases at J, leaving 2 bases unmatched. Germline V gives CDR1 SGHRS, CDR2 YFSETQ. This CDR3 comprises 12 residues. CDR3 in DNA: TGCGCCAGCGGGACAGGGAGCACTGAAGCTTTCTTT. It codes for CASGTGSTEAFF.

The chain joins TRBV24-1 to TRBJ2-3, with unresolved D. V lost 2 bases, J lost 0 bases, and 14 bases lay in between. Germline CDR1 KGHDR, CDR2 SFDVKD. The CDR3 extends over 17 amino acids. CDR3 region: CATSDSSPAASTDTQYF. The CDR3 DNA is TGTGCCACCAGTGATTCTTCTCCGGCAGCTAGCACAGATACGCAGTATTTT.

This clonotype was observed a handful of times. This chain links TRBV29-1 with TRBJ2-2, with D unclear. CDR1 and CDR2 from the germline V gene are SQVTM and ANQGSEA. This CDR3 is built from 13 residues. The V end lost 6 bases, the J end lost 0 bases, and 8 bases lay between the germline ends. CDR3 amino acids: CSVRHTNTGELFF. The CDR3 nucleotides are TGCAGCGTGAGACACACGAACACCGGGGAGCTGTTTTTT.

This clonotype showed up just a few times. The chain employs TRBV5-1 and TRBJ1-1; 9 bases line up with TRBD1. Germline loops: CDR1 SGHRS, CDR2 YFSETQ. The CDR3 consists of 18 residues. V shed 5 bases, J shed 3 bases, and the junction held 17 bases outside the gene matches. The CDR3 DNA reads TGCGCCAGCAGTCGTGATGGGGGACAGGGTATGTTGGACACTGAAGCTTTCTTT. It translates to CASSRDGGQGMLDTEAFF. Complete variable domain (other parts from reference TRBV5-1 and TRBJ1-1): KAGVTQTPRYLIKTRGQQVTLSCSPISGHRSVSWYQQTPGQGLQFLFEYFSETQRNKGNFPGRFSGRQFSNSRSEMNVSTLELGDSALYLCASSRDGGQGMLDTEAFFGQGTRLTVV.

The chain has TRBV6-2 or TRBV6-3 and TRBJ1-4; D unclear. Germline-derived CDR1 and CDR2 are MNHEY and SVGEGT. The CDR3 has 11 amino acids. CDR3 region: CGGGDGEKLFF. CDR3 DNA sequence: TGTGGAGGCGGGGATGGTGAAAAACTGTTTTTT.

This clonotype was recorded a few times. The CDR3 region has the DNA TGCGCCAGCAGCTGGGGTGGTCCTGGGGTCACTGAAGCTTTCTTT. Encoded protein: CASSWGGPGVTEAFF. V gene TRBV5-1 combines with J gene TRBJ1-1; D unresolved. V was shortened by 3 bases and J by 4 bases, with 16 bases between the two germline ends. CDR3 size: 15 residues. The V gene's germline CDR1 is SGHRS and CDR2 YFSETQ.

This clonotype was counted many times. The rearrangement links TRBV7-6 to TRBJ2-5; the match to TRBD2 covers 10 bases. J gave up 4 bases and V 5 bases, and 10 bases lay outside the gene matches. Germline CDR1 SGHVS, CDR2 FNYEAQ. The CDR3 is 16 amino acids. This chain's CDR3 is CASSVMSGGVGETQYF. CDR3 DNA sequence: TGTGCCAGCAGCGTTATGAGCGGGGGGGTAGGAGAGACCCAGTACTTC.

This clonotype has a count of ten or more. The chain carries TRBV7-2 and TRBJ2-3, with 7 bases matching TRBD2. The CDR3 length is 14 residues. Trimming cost V 5 bases and J 2 bases; bases outside gene matches: 4. CDR1 is SGHTA and CDR2 is FQGNSA in the germline V gene. CDR3 DNA: TGTGCCAGCAGCGTGAGCGGGGACACAGATACGCAGTATTTT. Residues: CASSVSGDTDTQYF.